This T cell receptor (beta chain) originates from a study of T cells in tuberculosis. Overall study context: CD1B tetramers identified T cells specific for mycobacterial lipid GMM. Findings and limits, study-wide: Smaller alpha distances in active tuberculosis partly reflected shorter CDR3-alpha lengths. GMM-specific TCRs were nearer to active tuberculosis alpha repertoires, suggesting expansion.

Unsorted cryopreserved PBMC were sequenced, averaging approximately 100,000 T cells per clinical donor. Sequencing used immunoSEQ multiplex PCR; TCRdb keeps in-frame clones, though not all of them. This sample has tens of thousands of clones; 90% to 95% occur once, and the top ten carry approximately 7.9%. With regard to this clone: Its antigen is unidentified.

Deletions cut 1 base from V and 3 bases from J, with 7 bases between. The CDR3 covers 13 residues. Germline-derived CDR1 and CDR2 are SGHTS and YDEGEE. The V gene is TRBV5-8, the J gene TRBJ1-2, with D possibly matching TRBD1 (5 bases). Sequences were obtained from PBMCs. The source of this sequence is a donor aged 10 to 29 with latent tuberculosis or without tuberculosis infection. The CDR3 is CASSLIGDYGYTF. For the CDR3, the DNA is TGTGCCAGCAGCTTGATAGGGGACTATGGCTACACCTTC. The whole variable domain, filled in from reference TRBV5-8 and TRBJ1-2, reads EAGVTQSPTHLIKTRGQQATLRCSPISGHTSVYWYQQALGLGLQFLLWYDEGEERNRGNFPPRFSGRQFPNYSSELNVNALELEDSALYLCASSLIGDYGYTFGSGTRLTVV.